This T cell receptor beta chain was sequenced in a study of spatial heterogeneity in lung cancer. Study at large: Alpha-chain detections were consistently fewer than beta-chain detections among the sequences. Unique TCR and UMI combinations averaged more than ten appearances each in raw reads.

Findings and limits, study-wide: Follow-up blood showed ubiquitous expanded tumor TCRs less than blood at resection did.

Time point denoted: blood at routine non-recurrence follow-up after resection. The study sequenced unsorted whole RNA from tumor, nontumor lung or frozen PBMC. As to this clonotype: Its antigen is unidentified.

TCRdb passed the 5' RACE reads through MiXCR, listing each CDR3 protein once. This sample yields 60,000 to 85,000 distinct CDR3 sequences, of which nearly 9% are seen a single time; approximately 2% belongs to the top ten. The sequence derives from a female donor with early-stage non-small cell lung cancer. The starting material was PBMCs, obtained at follow-up.

The CDR3 loop reads CASSARPHSEDGYTF. In DNA form, the CDR3 reads TGTGCCAGCAGCGCCCGACCCCATTCAGAGGATGGCTACACCTTC. The V gene is TRBV9, the J gene TRBJ1-2; D is uncertain. CDR1 is SGDLS, CDR2 YYNGEE, per germline. The CDR3 is made up of 15 amino acids. V was trimmed by 3 bases and J by 6 bases, leaving 18 bases between them.